These T cell receptor beta chains were read from a single sample in a study of T cell responses to AZD1222 COVID-19 vaccine. Generated by immunoSEQ multiplex PCR, the TCRdb table keeps only in-frame clones and is missing some. This sample has roughly 150,000 clones, with around 90% found just once. This material consisted of peripheral blood, taken 28 days after the second AZD1222 dose. Receptor source: an adult who received the AZD1222 COVID-19 vaccine. Each CDR3 is given with its conserved first and last residue. A D gene is named only where the DNA matches it firmly. Only part of the rows carry a size: once, few, many, or a class if the clone is expanded.

v_gene	j_gene	abundance	d_gene	CDR3nt	CDR3aa
TRBV6-5	TRBJ1-2	-	-	TGTGCCAGCCAAGGCGGTTATGGCTACACCTTC	CASQGGYGYTF
TRBV9	TRBJ1-2	-	-	TGTGCCAGCAGCGTTAGGGCAGGGGCTAACTATGGCTACACCTTC	CASSVRAGANYGYTF
TRBV11-2	TRBJ2-5	-	-	TGTGCCAGCAGCCTCGGGCGGACCCAGTACTTC	CASSLGRTQYF
TRBV7-2	TRBJ2-5	-	-	TGTGCCAGCAGCTTCCGGGGACCCCGGGAGACCCAGTACTTC	CASSFRGPRETQYF
TRBV24-1	TRBJ1-6	-	-	TGTGCCACCAGTGATTTGCAGTCAGGGTCGGTCCCCTATAATTCACCCCTCCACTTT	CATSDLQSGSVPYNSPLHF
TRBV27	TRBJ1-3	-	-	TGTGCCCCAAGGCGGGGGCCTGGAAACACCATATATTTT	CAPRRGPGNTIYF
TRBV7-3	TRBJ1-3	-	-	TGTGCCAGCAGCTTAACTGGAAACTCTGGAAACACCATATATTTT	CASSLTGNSGNTIYF
TRBV9	TRBJ1-2	-	-	TGTGCCAGCAGCGTAGCCCCCGACGGATATGGCTACACCTTC	CASSVAPDGYGYTF
TRBV6-5	TRBJ2-1	-	-	TGTGCCAGCAGTTACCTTAAAAGCTCCTACAATGAGCAGTTCTTC	CASSYLKSSYNEQFF
TRBV2	TRBJ1-5	-	-	TGTGCCAGCAGTGAAGTCCGGCCGCAGGGAGAGCAGCCCCAGCATTTT	CASSEVRPQGEQPQHF
TRBV6-1	TRBJ2-7	-	TRBD2	TGTGCCAGCAGTGACCCGCCCGGGAGGATACACTACGAGCAGTACTTC	CASSDPPGRIHYEQYF
TRBV7-2	TRBJ2-7	-	TRBD2	TGTGCCAGCAGCCTTGGGACTAGCGGGTCCTACGAGCAGTACTTC	CASSLGTSGSYEQYF
TRBV14	TRBJ1-3	-	-	TGTGCCAGCAGCCAACGCAGAGCAAATGGAAACACCATATATTTT	CASSQRRANGNTIYF
TRBV6-5	TRBJ2-5	-	-	TGTGCCAGCAGTTACGGAGAGACCCAGTACTTC	CASSYGETQYF
TRBV7-9	TRBJ2-3	-	-	TGTGCCAGCAGCCCCCTATTCTTCGGCCGGGCAGACACAGATACGCAGTATTTT	CASSPLFFGRADTDTQYF
TRBV4-2	TRBJ2-3	-	TRBD2	TGTGCCAGCAGCCAAGATTTCCCCAGGACTAGCGCCTCTAGTACCAGCACAGATACGCAGTATTTT	CASSQDFPRTSASSTSTDTQYF
TRBV20-1	TRBJ2-1	-	TRBD2	TGCAGTGCTAGTAACGGGACTAGCGGGAGGTTAGCCCCCTACAATGAGCAGTTCTTC	CSASNGTSGRLAPYNEQFF
TRBV11-2	TRBJ2-7	once	-	TGTGCCAGCAGCCGTAACTACGAGCAGTACTTC	CASSRNYEQYF
TRBV3-1/TRBV3-2	TRBJ1-5	-	-	TGTGCCAGCAGCCCCGCGACGGCGAATCAGCCCCAGCATTTT	CASSPATANQPQHF
TRBV23-1	TRBJ2-6	-	-	TGCGCTACCCTCGCGGGGTGTTATGGGGCCAACGTCCTGACTTTC	CATLAGCYGANVLTF
TRBV2	TRBJ1-2	-	-	TGTGCCAGTCTCACGACAGGCTTTAACTATGGCTACACCTTC	CASLTTGFNYGYTF
TRBV5-4	TRBJ2-7	once	-	TGTGCCAGCAGCACAGGACGGCTCTCCTACGAGCAGTACTTC	CASSTGRLSYEQYF
TRBV6-1	TRBJ1-6	-	TRBD1	TGTGCCAGCAGTGAGCGAGACAGGGGGCGGTATGGATCACCCCTCCACTTT	CASSERDRGRYGSPLHF
TRBV11-3	TRBJ2-2	-	-	TGTGCCAGCAGCTTATGGAGTGCGAACACCGGGGAGCTGTTTTTT	CASSLWSANTGELFF
TRBV3-1/TRBV3-2	TRBJ1-6	-	-	TGTGCCAGCAGCCAGGGTTCCGATTCACCCCTCCACTTT	CASSQGSDSPLHF
TRBV30	TRBJ2-7	-	TRBD2	TGTGCCTGGAGTGCCGGGGGGGGCGGGAGTAACGGGCAGTACTTC	CAWSAGGGGSNGQYF
TRBV19	TRBJ1-5	-	TRBD1	TGTGCCAGTAGCGACAGGGTAGGGGGCAATCAGCCCCAGCATTTT	CASSDRVGGNQPQHF
TRBV6-5	TRBJ1-2	-	-	TGTGCCAGCAGGGACAGTTATGGCTACACCTTC	CASRDSYGYTF
TRBV30	TRBJ2-5	-	TRBD2	TGTGCCTGGAGTGTACTAGCGGGAGCGTTAGAGACCCAGTACTTC	CAWSVLAGALETQYF